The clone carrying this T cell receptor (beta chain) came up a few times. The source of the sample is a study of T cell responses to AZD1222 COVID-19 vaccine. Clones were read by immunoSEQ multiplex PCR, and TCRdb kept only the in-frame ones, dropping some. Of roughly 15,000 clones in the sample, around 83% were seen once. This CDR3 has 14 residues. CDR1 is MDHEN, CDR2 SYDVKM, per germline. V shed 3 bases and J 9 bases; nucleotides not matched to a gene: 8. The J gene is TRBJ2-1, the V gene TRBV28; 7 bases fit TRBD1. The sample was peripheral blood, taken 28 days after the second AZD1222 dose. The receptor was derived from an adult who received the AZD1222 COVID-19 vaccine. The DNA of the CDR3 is TGTGCCAGCAGTTTGGGGACAGCGAGGGGTGAGCAGTTCTTC. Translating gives CASSLGTARGEQFF.